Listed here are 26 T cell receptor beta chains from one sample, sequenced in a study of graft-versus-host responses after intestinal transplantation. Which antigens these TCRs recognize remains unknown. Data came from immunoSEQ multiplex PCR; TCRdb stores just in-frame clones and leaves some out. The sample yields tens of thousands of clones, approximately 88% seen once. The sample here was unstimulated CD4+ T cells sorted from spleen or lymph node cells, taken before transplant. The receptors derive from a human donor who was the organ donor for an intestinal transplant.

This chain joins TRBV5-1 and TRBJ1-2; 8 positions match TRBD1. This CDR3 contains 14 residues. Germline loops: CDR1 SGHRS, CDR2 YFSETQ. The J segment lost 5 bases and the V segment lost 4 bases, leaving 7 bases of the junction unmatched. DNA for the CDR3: TGCGCCAGCAGCCAAGGACAGGGTGGTTATGGCTACACCTTC. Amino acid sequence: CASSQGQGGYGYTF.

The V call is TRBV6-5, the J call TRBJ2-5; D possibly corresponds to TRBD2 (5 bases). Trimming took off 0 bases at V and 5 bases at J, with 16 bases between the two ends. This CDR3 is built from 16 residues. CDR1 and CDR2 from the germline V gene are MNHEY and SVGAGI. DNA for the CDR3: TGTGCCAGCAGTTACTCGACGGGATCACTAATTGAGACCCAGTACTTC. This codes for CASSYSTGSLIETQYF.

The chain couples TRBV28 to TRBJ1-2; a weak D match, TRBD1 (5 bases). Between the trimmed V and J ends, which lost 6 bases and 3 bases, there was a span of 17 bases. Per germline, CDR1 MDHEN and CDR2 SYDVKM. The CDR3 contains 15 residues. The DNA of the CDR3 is TGTGCCAGCAGGCGACAGCAGGGAATCGACTATGGCTACACCTTC. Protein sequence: CASRRQQGIDYGYTF.

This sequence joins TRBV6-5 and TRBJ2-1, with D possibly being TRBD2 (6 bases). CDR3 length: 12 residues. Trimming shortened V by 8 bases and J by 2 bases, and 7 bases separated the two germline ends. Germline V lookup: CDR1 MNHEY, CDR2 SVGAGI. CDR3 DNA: TGTGCCAGCGGGACTCCCTACAATGAGCAGTTCTTC. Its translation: CASGTPYNEQFF.

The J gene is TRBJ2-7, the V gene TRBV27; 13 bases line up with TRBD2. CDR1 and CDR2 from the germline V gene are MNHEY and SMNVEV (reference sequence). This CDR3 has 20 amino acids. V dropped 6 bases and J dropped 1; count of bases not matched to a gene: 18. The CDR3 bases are TGTGCCAGCAGGCGGACTTGGGGACTAGCGGGGTCGGGGGTATCCTACGAGCAGTACTTC. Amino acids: CASRRTWGLAGSGVSYEQYF.

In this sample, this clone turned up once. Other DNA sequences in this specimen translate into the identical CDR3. In DNA form, the CDR3 reads TGTGCCAGCAGTAGGGGGGGTAAATACAATGAGCAGTTCTTC. Translated, it gives CASSRGGKYNEQFF. The chain carries TRBV7-2 and TRBJ2-1; maybe TRBD2 (7 bases). Germline V gives CDR1 SGHTA, CDR2 FQGNSA. This CDR3 is built from 14 residues. V was pared by 6 bases and J by 4 bases, with 13 bases between. Supplemented by reference TRBV7-2 and TRBJ2-1, the full variable domain reads GAGVSQSPSNKVTEKGKDVELRCDPISGHTALYWYRQSLGQGLEFLIYFQGNSAPDKSGLPSDRFSAERTGGSVSTLTIQRTQQEDSAVYLCASSRGGKYNEQFFGPGTRLTVL.

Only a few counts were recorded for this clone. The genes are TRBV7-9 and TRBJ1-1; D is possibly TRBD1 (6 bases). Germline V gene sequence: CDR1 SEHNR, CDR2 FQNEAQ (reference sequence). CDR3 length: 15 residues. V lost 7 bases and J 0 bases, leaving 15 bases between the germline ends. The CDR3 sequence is CASTPKGGMNTEAFF. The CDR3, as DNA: TGTGCCAGCACCCCTAAGGGGGGGATGAACACTGAAGCTTTCTTT. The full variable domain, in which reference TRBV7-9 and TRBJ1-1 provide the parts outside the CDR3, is DTGVSQNPRHKITKRGQNVTFRCDPISEHNRLYWYRQTLGQGPEFLTYFQNEAQLEKSRLLSDRFSAERPKGSFSTLEIQRTEQGDSAMYLCASTPKGGMNTEAFFGQGTRLTVV.

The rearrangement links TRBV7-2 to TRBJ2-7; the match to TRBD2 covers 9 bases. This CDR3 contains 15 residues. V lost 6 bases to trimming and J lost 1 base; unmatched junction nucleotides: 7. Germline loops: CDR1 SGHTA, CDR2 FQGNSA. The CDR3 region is CASRRTGLASYEQYF. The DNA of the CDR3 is TGTGCCAGCAGGCGGACGGGACTAGCATCCTACGAGCAGTACTTC.

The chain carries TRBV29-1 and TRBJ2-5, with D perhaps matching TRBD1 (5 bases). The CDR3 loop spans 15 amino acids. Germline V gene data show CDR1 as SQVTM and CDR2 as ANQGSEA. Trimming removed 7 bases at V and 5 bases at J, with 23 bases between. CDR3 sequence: CSAYLPGHPMETQYF. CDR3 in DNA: TGCAGCGCATACCTACCAGGACACCCCATGGAGACCCAGTACTTC.

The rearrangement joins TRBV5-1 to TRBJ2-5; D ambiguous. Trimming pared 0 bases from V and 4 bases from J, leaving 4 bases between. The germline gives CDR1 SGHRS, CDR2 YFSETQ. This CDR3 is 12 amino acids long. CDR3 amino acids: CASSLEPETQYF. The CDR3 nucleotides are TGCGCCAGCAGCTTGGAGCCAGAGACCCAGTACTTC. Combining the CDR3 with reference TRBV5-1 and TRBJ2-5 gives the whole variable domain KAGVTQTPRYLIKTRGQQVTLSCSPISGHRSVSWYQQTPGQGLQFLFEYFSETQRNKGNFPGRFSGRQFSNSRSEMNVSTLELGDSALYLCASSLEPETQYFGPGTRLLVL.

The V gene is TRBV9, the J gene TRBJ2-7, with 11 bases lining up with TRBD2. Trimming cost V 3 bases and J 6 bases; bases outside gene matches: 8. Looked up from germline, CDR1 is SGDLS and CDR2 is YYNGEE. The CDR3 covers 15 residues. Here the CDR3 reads CASSGGLAVPIEQYF. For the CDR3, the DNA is TGTGCCAGCAGCGGGGGACTAGCGGTGCCTATCGAGCAGTACTTC.

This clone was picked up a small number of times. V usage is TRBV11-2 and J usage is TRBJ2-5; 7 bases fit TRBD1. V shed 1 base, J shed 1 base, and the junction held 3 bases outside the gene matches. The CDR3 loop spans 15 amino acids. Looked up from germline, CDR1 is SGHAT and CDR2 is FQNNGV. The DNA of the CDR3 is TGTGCCAGCAGCTTAGGACAGGGCCTCCAAGAGACCCAGTACTTC. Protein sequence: CASSLGQGLQETQYF.

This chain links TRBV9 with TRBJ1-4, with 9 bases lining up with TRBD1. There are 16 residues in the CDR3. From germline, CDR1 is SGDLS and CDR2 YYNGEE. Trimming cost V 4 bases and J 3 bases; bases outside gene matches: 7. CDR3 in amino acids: CASSRTGVPANEKLFF. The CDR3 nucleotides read TGTGCCAGCAGCAGGACAGGGGTGCCAGCTAATGAAAAACTGTTTTTT.

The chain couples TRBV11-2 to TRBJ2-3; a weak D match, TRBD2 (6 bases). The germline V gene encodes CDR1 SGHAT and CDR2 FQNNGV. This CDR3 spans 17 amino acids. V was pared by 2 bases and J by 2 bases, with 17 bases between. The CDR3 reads CASSLISIAVNTDTQYF. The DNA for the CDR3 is TGTGCCAGCAGCTTAATATCTATAGCGGTTAACACAGATACGCAGTATTTT.

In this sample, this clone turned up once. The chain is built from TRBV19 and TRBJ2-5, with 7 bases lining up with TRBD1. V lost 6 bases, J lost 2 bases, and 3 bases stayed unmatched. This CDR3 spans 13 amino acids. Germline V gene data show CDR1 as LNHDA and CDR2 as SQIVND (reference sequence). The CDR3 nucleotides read TGTGCCAGTAGCCGGGGACAGCAAGAGACCCAGTACTTC. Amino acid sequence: CASSRGQQETQYF.

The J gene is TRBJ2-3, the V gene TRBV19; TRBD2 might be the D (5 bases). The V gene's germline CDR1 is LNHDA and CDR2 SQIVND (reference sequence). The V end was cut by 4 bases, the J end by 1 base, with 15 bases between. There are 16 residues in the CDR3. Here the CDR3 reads CASSSGLLGGTDTQYF. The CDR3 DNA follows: TGTGCCAGTAGTAGCGGACTCCTCGGAGGCACAGATACGCAGTATTTT.

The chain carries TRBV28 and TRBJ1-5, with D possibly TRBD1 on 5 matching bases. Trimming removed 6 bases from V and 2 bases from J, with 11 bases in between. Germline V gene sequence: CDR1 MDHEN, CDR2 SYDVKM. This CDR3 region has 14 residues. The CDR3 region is CASSPARGNQPQHF. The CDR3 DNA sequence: TGTGCCAGCAGCCCCGCCAGGGGCAATCAGCCCCAGCATTTT.

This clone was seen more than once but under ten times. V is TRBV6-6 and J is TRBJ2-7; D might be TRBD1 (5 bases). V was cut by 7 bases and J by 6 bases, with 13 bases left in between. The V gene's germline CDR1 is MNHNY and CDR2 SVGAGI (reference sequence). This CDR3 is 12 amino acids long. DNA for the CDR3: TGTGCCAGCAATAGGGGCCAGGGCGAGCAGTACTTC. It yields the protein CASNRGQGEQYF.

The CDR3 DNA follows: TGTGCCAGCAGTTTATTGGGGAGCGGGCGGAGCACAGATACGCAGTATTTT. This sequence encodes CASSLLGSGRSTDTQYF. The chain uses TRBV27 and TRBJ2-3; tentative D call: TRBD2 (6 bases). V gave up 1 base and J gave up 0 bases, with 14 bases separating them. From germline, CDR1 is MNHEY and CDR2 SMNVEV (reference sequence). CDR3 size: 17 residues.

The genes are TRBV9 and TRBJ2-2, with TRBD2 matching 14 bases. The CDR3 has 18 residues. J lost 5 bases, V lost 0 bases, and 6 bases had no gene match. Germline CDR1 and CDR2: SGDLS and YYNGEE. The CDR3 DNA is TGTGCCAGCAGCGTAGTAGGGACTAGCGGGAGCCGGACCGGGGAGCTGTTTTTT. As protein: CASSVVGTSGSRTGELFF.

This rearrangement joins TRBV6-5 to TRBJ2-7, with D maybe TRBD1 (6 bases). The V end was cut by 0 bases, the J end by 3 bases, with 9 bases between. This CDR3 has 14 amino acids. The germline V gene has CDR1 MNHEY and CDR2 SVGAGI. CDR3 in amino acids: CASSYSDRDYEQYF. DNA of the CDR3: TGTGCCAGCAGTTACTCGGACAGAGACTACGAGCAGTACTTC.

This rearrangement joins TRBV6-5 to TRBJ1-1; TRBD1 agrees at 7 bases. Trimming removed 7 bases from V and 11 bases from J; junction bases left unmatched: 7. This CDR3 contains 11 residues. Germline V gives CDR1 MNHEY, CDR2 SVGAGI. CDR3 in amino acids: CASTLRGLAFF. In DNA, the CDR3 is TGTGCCAGCACGTTAAGGGGGCTGGCTTTCTTT.

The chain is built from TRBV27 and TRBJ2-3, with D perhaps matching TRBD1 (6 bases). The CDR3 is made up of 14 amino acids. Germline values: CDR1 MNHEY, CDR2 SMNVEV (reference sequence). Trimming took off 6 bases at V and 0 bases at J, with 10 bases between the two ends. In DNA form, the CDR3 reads TGTGCCAGCAGCCGACAGGTTAGCACAGATACGCAGTATTTT. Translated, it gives CASSRQVSTDTQYF.

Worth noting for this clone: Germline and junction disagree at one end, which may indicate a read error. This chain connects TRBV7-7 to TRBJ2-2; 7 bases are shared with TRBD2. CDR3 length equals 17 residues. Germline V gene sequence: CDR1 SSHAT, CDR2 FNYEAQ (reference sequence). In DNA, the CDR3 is TGTGCTAGCAGCGCCTCTCCAGCGGGAACGAACACCGGGGAGCTGTTTTTT. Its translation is CASSASPAGTNTGELFF.

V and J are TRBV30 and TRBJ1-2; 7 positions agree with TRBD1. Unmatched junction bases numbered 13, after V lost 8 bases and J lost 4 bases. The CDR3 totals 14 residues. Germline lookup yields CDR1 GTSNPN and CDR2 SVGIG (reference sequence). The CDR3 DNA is TGTGCCCTAACTGGGACAGTAAATATCTATGGCTACACCTTC. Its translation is CALTGTVNIYGYTF.

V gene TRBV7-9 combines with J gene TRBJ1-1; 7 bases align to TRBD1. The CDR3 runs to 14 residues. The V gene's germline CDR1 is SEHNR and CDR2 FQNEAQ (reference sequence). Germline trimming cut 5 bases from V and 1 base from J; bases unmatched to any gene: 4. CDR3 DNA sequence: TGTGCCAGCAGCCAGGGGGGAAAGAACACTGAAGCTTTCTTT. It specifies CASSQGGKNTEAFF.